This T cell receptor beta chain is drawn from a study of OX40 agonist ivuxolimab in advanced cancers. Using immunoSEQ multiplex PCR, the repertoire was profiled, and TCRdb retains in-frame clones only, with some absent. The sample shows about 34,000 clones, around 83% of them seen only once. Trimming took off 3 bases at V and 0 bases at J, with 12 bases between the two ends. CDR1 and CDR2 (germline): MDHEN, SYDVKM. The length of the CDR3 is 16 residues. The starting material was CD4+ or CD8+ T cells sorted from blood, obtained in a trial of the OX40 agonist ivuxolimab. This chain connects TRBV28 to TRBJ1-3; D is uncertain. The TCR comes from an adult with an advanced solid tumor such as melanoma, head and neck, liver or kidney cancer. CDR3 DNA: TGTGCCAGCAGTTTGTTGGAGACGGTCTCTGGAAACACCATATATTTT. Protein: CASSLLETVSGNTIYF.